This TCR beta chain was retrieved from a study of cytomegalovirus exposure and HLA in healthy donors. Study context: Approximately 190 million T cells yielded more than 90 million unique TCR beta sequences, as an earlier analysis found.

General study findings and limits: The analysis excluded some indistinguishable V segments, including TRBV6-2 and TRBV6-3. With further analysis later on, most CMV-associated TCR beta chains appeared HLA-restricted. It was only CMV serostatus that was available as immune exposure information.

Points on this clone: Its antigen is still unknown.

The PCR had 60 Vbeta and 13 Jbeta primers. The assay was immunoSEQ multiplex PCR, and TCRdb's table has in-frame clones only and misses some. Of about 180,000 clones in the sample, 70% to 85% were seen once. CDR1 SGHVS and CDR2 FNYEAQ come from the germline V gene. V was cut by 4 bases and J by 0 bases, with 10 bases left in between. The length of the CDR3 is 15 residues. The sequence was obtained from a man aged 18 to 30 in good health and CMV-seronegative. This sequence joins TRBV7-6 and TRBJ1-3, with D uncertain. The source material was PBMCs. The DNA for the CDR3 is TGTGCCAGCAGCTCAGATGAAAACTCTGGAAACACCATATATTTT. Its translation is CASSSDENSGNTIYF.